This paragraph reports one TCR beta chain. Participant ages covered roughly 18 to 89 years across 25 or so US areas. Participants had their cohort set by participant-reported clinical history. Looked up from germline, CDR1 is SGHNT and CDR2 is YYREEE (reference sequence). The CDR3 spans 16 residues. The ends lost 0 bases at V and 4 bases at J; junction bases unmatched: 4. This record comes from a study of blood T cell repertoires in COVID-19. In the study overall: T cells, B-cell-depleted T cells, or PBMCs provided the cDNA or gDNA that served as material.

The data were produced by immunoSEQ multiplex PCR, yet TCRdb's version contains in-frame clones alone and is incomplete. The profile shows 150,000 to 200,000 clones, around nine tenths of them singletons. Input material: PBMCs or T cells enriched from blood (not recorded which). The chain links TRBV5-4 to TRBJ1-4, with 9 nucleotides matching TRBD1. The TCR originated in a woman aged 18 to 35 who had recovered from COVID-19. In nucleotides, the CDR3 is TGTGCCAGCAGCTTGGGAACAGGGGGCGGTAATGAAAAACTGTTTTTT. As protein: CASSLGTGGGNEKLFF. The whole variable domain, remainder taken from reference TRBV5-4 and TRBJ1-4, is ETGVTQSPTHLIKTRGQQVTLRCSSQSGHNTVSWYQQALGQGPQFIFQYYREEENGRGNFPPRFSGLQFPNYSSELNVNALELDDSALYLCASSLGTGGGNEKLFFGSGTQLSVL.